What follows is one T cell receptor (beta chain) and its context. This sample is part of a study of blood T cell repertoires in COVID-19. Turning to the study itself: The cDNA or gDNA used as material had been derived from T cells, B-cell-depleted T cells, or PBMCs.

Using immunoSEQ multiplex PCR, the repertoire was profiled, and TCRdb retains in-frame clones only, with some absent. The sample contains roughly 200,000 clones, around 89% of which appear only once. Sequences were obtained from peripheral blood. This sequence originates from a woman aged 30 to 39 with acute or convalescent COVID-19.

DNA of the CDR3: TGCGCCAGCAGCCAACCGGCTAGCGGGAACAATGAGCAGTTCTTC. Its protein is CASSQPASGNNEQFF. This chain connects TRBV4-1 to TRBJ2-1, with 9 positions matching TRBD2. The CDR3 extends over 15 amino acids. The germline gives CDR1 MGHRA, CDR2 YSYEKL. V lost 2 bases to trimming and J lost 5 bases; unmatched junction nucleotides: 4.